This T cell receptor beta chain was documented in a study of T cell responses to AZD1222 COVID-19 vaccine. The assay was immunoSEQ multiplex PCR, and TCRdb's table has in-frame clones only and misses some. This sample has some 110,000 clones; about 92% occur once, and the top ten carry under 3.5%. The CDR3 sequence is 15 residues long. The source is an adult in good health. The chain joins TRBV21-1 to TRBJ1-2; the table's TRBD1 call for D was not verified on the DNA. TRBV21-1 is a documented pseudogene. The sample here was peripheral blood, taken on day 0 of AZD1222 vaccination. CDR3 in amino acids: CASSKSGGSSYGYTF. In DNA, the CDR3 is TGTGCCAGCAGCAAAAGTGGGGGCTCCAGCTATGGCTACACCTTC.